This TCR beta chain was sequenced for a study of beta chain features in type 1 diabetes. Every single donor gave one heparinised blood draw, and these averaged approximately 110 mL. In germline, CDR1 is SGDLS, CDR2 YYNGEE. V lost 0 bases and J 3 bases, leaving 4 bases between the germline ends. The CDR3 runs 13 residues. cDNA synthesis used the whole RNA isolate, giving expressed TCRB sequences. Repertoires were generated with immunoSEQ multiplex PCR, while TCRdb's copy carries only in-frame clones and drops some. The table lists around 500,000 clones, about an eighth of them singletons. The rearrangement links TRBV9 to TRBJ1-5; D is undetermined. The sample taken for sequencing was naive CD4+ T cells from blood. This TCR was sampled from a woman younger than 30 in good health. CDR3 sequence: CASSVADNQPQHF. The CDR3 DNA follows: TGTGCCAGCAGCGTAGCAGACAATCAGCCCCAGCATTTT.